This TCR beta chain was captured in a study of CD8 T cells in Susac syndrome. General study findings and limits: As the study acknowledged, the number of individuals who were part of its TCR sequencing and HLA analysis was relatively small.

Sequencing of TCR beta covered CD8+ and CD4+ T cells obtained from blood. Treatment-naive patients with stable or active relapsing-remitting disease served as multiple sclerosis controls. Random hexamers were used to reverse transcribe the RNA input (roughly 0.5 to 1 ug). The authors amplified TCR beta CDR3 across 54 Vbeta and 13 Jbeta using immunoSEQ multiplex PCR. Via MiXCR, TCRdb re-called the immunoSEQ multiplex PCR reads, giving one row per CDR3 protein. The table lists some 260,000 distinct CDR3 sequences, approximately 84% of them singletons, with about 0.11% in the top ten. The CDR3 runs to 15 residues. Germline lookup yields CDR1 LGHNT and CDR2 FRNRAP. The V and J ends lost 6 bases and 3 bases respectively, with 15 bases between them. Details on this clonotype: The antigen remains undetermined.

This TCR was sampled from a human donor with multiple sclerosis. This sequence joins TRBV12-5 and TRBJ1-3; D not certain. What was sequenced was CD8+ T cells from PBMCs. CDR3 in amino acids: CASGPDSPRGNTIYF. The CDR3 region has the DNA TGTGCTAGTGGCCCGGACTCCCCTCGTGGAAACACCATATATTTT.